Each of the 19 T cell receptor beta chains below was sequenced from the same sample in a study of blood T cell repertoires in COVID-19. TCRdb's copy holds only in-frame clones and misses some; the assay was immunoSEQ multiplex PCR. The data show around 200,000 clones, 70% to 90% seen once. Sequences were obtained from peripheral blood. The receptors originated from an older woman with COVID-19, enrolled during active disease.

The V gene is TRBV4-3, the J gene TRBJ2-7, with 9 bases matching TRBD2. This CDR3 has 14 residues. CDR1 LGHNA and CDR2 YSLEER come from the germline V gene. Trimming at V came to 1 base and at J to 5 bases, leaving 3 bases not matched to a gene. The CDR3: CASSQARTSDEQYF. The CDR3 region has the DNA TGCGCCAGCAGCCAAGCCCGGACTAGCGACGAGCAGTACTTC.

V gene TRBV6-2 or TRBV6-3 combines with J gene TRBJ1-2, with no clear D. Germline V gives CDR1 MNHEY, CDR2 SVGEGT. Trimming stripped 2 bases from V and 5 bases from J, with 21 bases between. This CDR3 contains 17 residues. CDR3 sequence reads: CASSYRSGGNIVYGYTF. DNA for the CDR3: TGTGCCAGCAGTTACAGATCGGGAGGGAACATCGTTTATGGCTACACCTTC.

Note on this clone: In the same sample, other DNA sequences code for this CDR3. The chain carries TRBV24-1 and TRBJ1-5, with 7 bases aligning to TRBD1. Germline loops: CDR1 KGHDR, CDR2 SFDVKD. V shed 4 bases, J shed 2 bases, and the junction held 4 bases outside the gene matches. The CDR3 extends over 15 amino acids. The CDR3 protein is CATSDRQGGNQPQHF. The CDR3 DNA is TGTGCCACCAGTGACAGACAGGGTGGCAATCAGCCCCAGCATTTT.

The chain uses TRBV5-4 and TRBJ2-5; a possible D gene is TRBD2 (5 bases). Germline CDR1 reads SGHNT; CDR2 reads YYREEE (reference sequence). The V end was cut by 0 bases, the J end by 5 bases, with 11 bases between. The CDR3 has 14 amino acids. CDR3 amino acids: CASSLVQRRETQYF. CDR3 coding DNA: TGTGCCAGCAGCTTGGTTCAGAGGAGGGAGACCCAGTACTTC.

The gene calls are TRBV11-3 and TRBJ2-5; possible D gene TRBD2, 5 bases. Trimming stripped 0 bases from V and 6 bases from J, with 17 bases between. The CDR3 is 16 amino acids. Germline V gene sequence: CDR1 SGHNT, CDR2 YENEEA. The CDR3, as DNA: TGTGCCAGCAGCTTAGATCCCCCCGGGTTCGGGAAGACCCAGTACTTC. Translating gives CASSLDPPGFGKTQYF.

This clone showed up just once. This sequence joins TRBV19 and TRBJ1-2, with 8 bases fitting TRBD1. The J segment lost 0 bases and the V segment lost 6 bases, leaving 6 bases of the junction unmatched. Germline V gives CDR1 LNHDA, CDR2 SQIVND (reference sequence). This CDR3 comprises 15 residues. The CDR3 sequence: CASRVGQGTNYGYTF. The CDR3 DNA follows: TGTGCCAGTAGAGTCGGACAGGGCACTAACTATGGCTACACCTTC.

The V call is TRBV5-6, the J call TRBJ1-3; no clear D gene. Germline assignment: CDR1 SGHDT and CDR2 YYEEEE. With 2 bases removed from V and 5 bases from J, the gap between germline ends came to 8 bases. CDR3 size: 13 residues. CDR3 sequence: CASSFRGRNTIYF. CDR3 in DNA: TGTGCCAGCAGCTTCCGGGGAAGAAACACCATATATTTT.

The chain combines TRBV5-6 with TRBJ1-4, with TRBD1 matching over 8 bases. V dropped 0 bases and J dropped 1; count of bases not matched to a gene: 8. Germline V gives CDR1 SGHDT, CDR2 YYEEEE. The CDR3 runs 18 residues. CDR3 in amino acids: CASSLGGRGLGTNEKLFF. CDR3 bases: TGTGCCAGCAGCTTGGGTGGCAGGGGGCTTGGAACTAATGAAAAACTGTTTTTT.

The chain employs TRBV11-3 and TRBJ1-4; D gene uncertain. Germline V gene sequence: CDR1 SGHNT, CDR2 YENEEA. The CDR3 has 15 amino acids. The germline V and J ends were trimmed by 4 bases and 2 bases, with 11 bases remaining between them. DNA of the CDR3: TGTGCCAGCAGCTCCGGCGGGAGGACTAATGAAAAACTGTTTTTT. This gives the protein CASSSGGRTNEKLFF.

The chain carries TRBV11-2 and TRBJ2-2; 7 bases agree with TRBD2. There are 14 residues in the CDR3. Trimming took 1 base from V and 5 from J; bases not matched to a gene: 1. Germline V gene lookup returns CDR1 SGHAT and CDR2 FQNNGV. CDR3 residues: CASSLGRETGELFF. DNA for the CDR3: TGTGCCAGCAGCTTAGGGCGGGAGACCGGGGAGCTGTTTTTT.

CDR3 loop: CASSPRTGMAGNTIYF. Here the CDR3 DNA reads TGTGCCAGCAGCCCTCGGACAGGGATGGCTGGAAACACCATATATTTT. The rearrangement uses TRBV11-2 and TRBJ1-3; 8 bases map to TRBD1. Per the germline V gene, CDR1 is SGHAT and CDR2 is FQNNGV. This CDR3 is built from 16 residues. V lost 5 bases to trimming and J lost 2 bases; unmatched junction nucleotides: 8.

The V and J genes are TRBV5-8 and TRBJ1-2; TRBD1 is a possible D gene (5 bases). CDR3 length: 13 residues. Germline loops: CDR1 SGHTS, CDR2 YDEGEE. Deletions cut 0 bases from V and 8 bases from J, with 11 bases between. The CDR3 DNA reads as TGTGCCAGCAGCTTGGGCACGGGGGTGGGCTACACCTTC. Translation gives CASSLGTGVGYTF.

This sequence joins TRBV5-5 and TRBJ2-5; no reliable D call. This CDR3 has 15 amino acids. The V end was cut by 1 base, the J end by 4 bases, with 14 bases between. Germline values: CDR1 SGHKS, CDR2 YYEKEE (reference sequence). This chain's CDR3 is CASSLNPGFVETQYF. Here the CDR3 DNA reads TGTGCCAGCAGCTTGAACCCGGGTTTCGTAGAGACCCAGTACTTC.

The gene calls are TRBV20-1 and TRBJ2-1, with 7 bases fitting TRBD2. CDR3 length: 17 residues. J was trimmed by 2 bases and V by 3 bases; bases with no gene match: 13. Germline loops: CDR1 DFQATT, CDR2 SNEGSKA (reference sequence). CDR3 loop: CSASGRERGIPYNEQFF. DNA for the CDR3: TGCAGTGCTAGTGGGAGGGAGAGAGGTATTCCCTACAATGAGCAGTTCTTC.

The V gene is TRBV3-1 (or the pseudogene TRBV3-2), the J gene TRBJ2-3, with 8 nucleotides matching TRBD2. This CDR3 comprises 15 residues. V gave up 4 bases and J gave up 0 bases; unmatched junction bases: 3. Germline loops: CDR1 LGHDT, CDR2 YNNKEL (reference sequence). This CDR3 reads CASSPGGFSTDTQYF. CDR3 DNA: TGTGCCAGCAGCCCGGGGGGGTTTAGCACAGATACGCAGTATTTT.

The chain has TRBV18 and TRBJ2-1; 7 bases map to TRBD2. From germline, CDR1 is KGHSH and CDR2 LQKENI. V dropped 3 bases and J dropped 7; count of bases not matched to a gene: 3. The CDR3 runs 13 residues. DNA for the CDR3: TGTGCCAGCTCACCCACCGGGGGGAATGAGCAGTTCTTC. Translating gives CASSPTGGNEQFF.

V gene TRBV6-5 combines with J gene TRBJ1-6; D is ambiguous. V shed 0 bases and J shed 0 bases, with 6 bases lying between them. CDR1 and CDR2 (germline): MNHEY, SVGAGI. This CDR3 spans 16 amino acids. CDR3 DNA sequence: TGTGCCAGCAGTTACTCACAGAGCTCCTATAATTCACCCCTCCACTTT. Amino acids: CASSYSQSSYNSPLHF.

The V call is TRBV4-2, the J call TRBJ1-2; weak D call: TRBD1 (6 bases). CDR1 and CDR2 from the germline V gene are LGHNA and YNFKEQ. The CDR3 has 15 amino acids. The ends were cut back, 1 base at V and 3 bases at J, with 12 bases in the middle. The CDR3 reads CASSQARDTYYGYTF. CDR3 sequence (DNA): TGTGCCAGCAGCCAAGCCCGGGACACTTACTATGGCTACACCTTC.

This chain connects TRBV25-1 to TRBJ2-7; no clear D gene. This CDR3 spans 11 amino acids. V shed 4 bases and J shed 6 bases, with 7 bases lying between them. Germline CDR1 is MGHDK and CDR2 is SYGVNS. The CDR3: CASSALFEQYF. CDR3 DNA sequence: TGTGCCAGCAGTGCCCTTTTCGAGCAGTACTTC.